This TCR beta chain derives from a study of blood T cells in healthy people across ages. This clonotype has only a few counts. Alongside a J-beta primer mix, a sample-barcoded 5' primer served in a second PCR lasting 7 to 11 cycles. All cDNA molecules were each tagged by a template-switch adaptor with 12 random nucleotides. TCRdb re-called the 5' RACE reads with MiXCR, one entry per CDR3 protein. The table shows roughly 930,000 distinct CDR3 sequences, with about 48% occurring only once. The ends lost 4 bases at V and 5 bases at J; junction bases unmatched: 12. CDR3 size: 16 residues. The V gene's germline CDR1 is SGHRS and CDR2 YFSETQ.

This sequence originates from a young man in good health. V gene TRBV5-1 combines with J gene TRBJ2-1, with 7 positions matching TRBD2. Input material: blood. CDR3 coding DNA: TGCGCCAGCAGCCCGTTTGCGGGAGATCCAAACAATGAGCAGTTCTTC. Its translation is CASSPFAGDPNNEQFF. Full variable domain (rest looked up from reference TRBV5-1 and TRBJ2-1): KAGVTQTPRYLIKTRGQQVTLSCSPISGHRSVSWYQQTPGQGLQFLFEYFSETQRNKGNFPGRFSGRQFSNSRSEMNVSTLELGDSALYLCASSPFAGDPNNEQFFGPGTRLTVL.